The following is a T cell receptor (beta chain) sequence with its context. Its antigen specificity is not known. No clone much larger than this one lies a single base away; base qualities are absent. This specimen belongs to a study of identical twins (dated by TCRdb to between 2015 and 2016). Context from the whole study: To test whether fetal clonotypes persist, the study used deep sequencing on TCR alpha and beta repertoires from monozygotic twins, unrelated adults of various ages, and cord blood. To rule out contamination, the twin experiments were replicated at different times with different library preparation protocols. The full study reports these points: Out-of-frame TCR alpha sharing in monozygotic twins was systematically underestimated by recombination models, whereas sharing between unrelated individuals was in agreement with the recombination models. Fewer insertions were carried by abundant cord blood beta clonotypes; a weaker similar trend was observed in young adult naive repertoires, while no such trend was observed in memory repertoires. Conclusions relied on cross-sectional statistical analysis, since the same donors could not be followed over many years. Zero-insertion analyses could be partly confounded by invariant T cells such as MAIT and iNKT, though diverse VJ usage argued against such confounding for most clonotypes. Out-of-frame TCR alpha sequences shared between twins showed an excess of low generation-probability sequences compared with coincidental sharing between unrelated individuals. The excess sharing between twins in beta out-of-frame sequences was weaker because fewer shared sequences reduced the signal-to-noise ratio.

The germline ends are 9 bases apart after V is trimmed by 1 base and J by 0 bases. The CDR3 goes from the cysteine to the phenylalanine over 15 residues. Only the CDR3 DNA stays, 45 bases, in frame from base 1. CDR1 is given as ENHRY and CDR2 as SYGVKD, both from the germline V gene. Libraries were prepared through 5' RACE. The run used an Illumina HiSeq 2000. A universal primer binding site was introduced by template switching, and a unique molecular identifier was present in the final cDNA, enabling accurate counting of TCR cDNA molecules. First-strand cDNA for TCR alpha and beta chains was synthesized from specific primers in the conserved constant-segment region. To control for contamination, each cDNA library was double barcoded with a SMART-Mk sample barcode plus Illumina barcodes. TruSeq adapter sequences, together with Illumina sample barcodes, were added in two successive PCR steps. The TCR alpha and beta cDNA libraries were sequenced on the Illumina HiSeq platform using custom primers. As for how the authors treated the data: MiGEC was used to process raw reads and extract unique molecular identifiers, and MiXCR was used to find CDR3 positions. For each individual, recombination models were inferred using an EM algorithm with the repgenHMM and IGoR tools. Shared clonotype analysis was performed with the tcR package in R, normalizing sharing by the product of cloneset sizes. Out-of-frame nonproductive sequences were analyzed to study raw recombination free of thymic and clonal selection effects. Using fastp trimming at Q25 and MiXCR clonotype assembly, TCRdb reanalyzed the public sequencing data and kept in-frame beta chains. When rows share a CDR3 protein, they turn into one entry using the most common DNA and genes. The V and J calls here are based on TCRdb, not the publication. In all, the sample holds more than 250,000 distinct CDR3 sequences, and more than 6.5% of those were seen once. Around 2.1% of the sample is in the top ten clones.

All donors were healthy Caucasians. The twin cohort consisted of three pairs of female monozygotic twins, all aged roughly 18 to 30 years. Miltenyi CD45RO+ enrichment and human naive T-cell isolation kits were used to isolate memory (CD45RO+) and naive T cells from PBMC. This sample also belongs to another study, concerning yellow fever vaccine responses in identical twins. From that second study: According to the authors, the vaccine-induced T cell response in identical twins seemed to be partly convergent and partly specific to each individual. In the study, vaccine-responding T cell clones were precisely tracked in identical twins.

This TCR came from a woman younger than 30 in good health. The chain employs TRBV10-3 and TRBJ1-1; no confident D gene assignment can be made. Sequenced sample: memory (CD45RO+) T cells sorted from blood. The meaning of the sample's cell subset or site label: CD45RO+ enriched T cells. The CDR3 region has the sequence CAISELRVMNTEAFF. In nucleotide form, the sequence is TGTGCCATCAGTGAGTTGAGAGTCATGAACACTGAAGCTTTCTTT.